This T cell receptor (beta chain) was retrieved from a study of Ad26.COV2.S vaccination and SARS-CoV-2 variants. Study-level information: The trial was COV1001 and the donor's arm was Ad26.COV2.S. Dosing was one shot or two shots 56 days apart. General study findings and limits: Reported post-vaccination CD8+ and CD4+ T cell responses to spike showed substantial breadth.

Method: immunoSEQ multiplex PCR; TCRdb's copy keeps in-frame clones and lacks some. This sample carries hundreds of thousands of clones, 85% to 90% of them seen once, and the ten largest clones take 5%. The sample holds one count of this clone. The antigen is unknown. Described treatment: 15 to 20 received Ad26.COV2.S at low or high dose, single or two shots; about 5 received placebo; per-sample allocation not given. The samples were gathered on day 63 after the first injection of vaccine or placebo. The source of this sequence is a person aged 18-65 years who received the Ad26.COV2.S COVID-19 vaccine or a placebo. The source material was peripheral blood, sampled in a trial of Ad26.COV2.S vaccine versus placebo.

This CDR3 reads CASSGGASGRASHEQYF. The DNA of the CDR3 is TGCGCCAGCAGCGGGGGGGCTAGCGGGAGGGCCTCGCACGAGCAGTACTTC. This chain links TRBV10-2 with TRBJ2-7; TRBD2 matches 12 bases. Germline CDR1 WSHSY, CDR2 SAAADI. The junction had 14 bases not matched to a gene; V was cut back by 6 bases and J by 5 bases. CDR3 size: 17 residues.